The 29 T cell receptor beta chains reported below all come from one sample, sequenced in a study of shared clonotypes between healthy human individuals. Clones were read by immunoSEQ multiplex PCR, and TCRdb kept only the in-frame ones, dropping some. The sample shows some 2.3 million clones, approximately 93% of them seen only once. Sequencing input: naive CD4+ T cells from PBMCs. Subset: CD45RA+ positively selected. The source of these receptors is a man aged 18 to 35 in good health. Some clones in this sample may be carry-over from other donors' samples.

The gene calls are TRBV6-6 and TRBJ1-4; tentatively, D is TRBD1 (6 bases). V lost 8 bases to trimming and J lost 6 bases, with 16 bases between them. The CDR3 consists of 14 residues. Germline CDR1 is MNHNY and CDR2 is SVGAGI (reference sequence). The CDR3 here is CASALPSGDEKLFF. CDR3 sequence (DNA): TGTGCCAGCGCCCTCCCCTCAGGGGATGAAAAACTGTTTTTT.

With regard to this clone: This same CDR3 is encoded by further DNA sequences in the sample. The chain's CDR3 is CASSRTTNEKLFF. The CDR3 bases are TGTGCCAGCAGCCGTACAACTAATGAAAAACTGTTTTTT. The V and J genes are TRBV6-5 and TRBJ1-4; D uncertain. V was shortened by 6 bases and J by 0 bases, with 5 bases between the two germline ends. Germline V gives CDR1 MNHEY, CDR2 SVGAGI. The CDR3 runs to 13 residues.

V gene TRBV28 combines with J gene TRBJ2-4; possible D gene TRBD1, 5 bases. Germline loops: CDR1 MDHEN, CDR2 SYDVKM. This CDR3 is built from 14 residues. Trimming stripped 5 bases from V and 0 bases from J, with 8 bases between. The CDR3 reads CASSPGIAKNIQYF. The CDR3 bases are TGTGCCAGCAGTCCAGGGATAGCCAAAAACATTCAGTACTTC.

The V gene is TRBV19, the J gene TRBJ1-2; weak D call: TRBD1 (6 bases). The CDR3 totals 15 residues. Germline-derived CDR1 and CDR2 are LNHDA and SQIVND (reference sequence). The V and J ends lost 3 bases and 7 bases respectively, with 18 bases between them. The CDR3 region is CASSMTGTGTRGYTF. CDR3 nucleotides: TGTGCCAGTAGTATGACAGGAACAGGGACGCGTGGCTACACCTTC. The entire variable domain, with the rest obtained from reference TRBV19 and TRBJ1-2, is as follows: DGGITQSPKYLFRKEGQNVTLSCEQNLNHDAMYWYRQDPGQGLRLIYYSQIVNDFQKGDIAEGYSVSREKKESFPLTVTSAQKNPTAFYLCASSMTGTGTRGYTFGSGTRLTVV.

CDR3 DNA: TGTGCCAGCAGATCAGGTGGAAACTACGAGCAGTACTTC. It yields the protein CASRSGGNYEQYF. The V and J genes are TRBV28 and TRBJ2-7; D is ambiguous. This CDR3 has 13 amino acids. The V end lost 6 bases, the J end lost 3 bases, and 12 bases lay between the germline ends. Germline lookup yields CDR1 MDHEN and CDR2 SYDVKM.

The chain couples TRBV5-6 to TRBJ2-5; D possibly corresponds to TRBD1 (5 bases). Germline CDR1 is SGHDT and CDR2 is YYEEEE. The ends were cut back, 4 bases at V and 5 bases at J, with 9 bases in the middle. The CDR3 runs 12 residues. This CDR3 is CASSQGAETQYF. The CDR3 nucleotides are TGTGCCAGCAGCCAGGGTGCGGAGACCCAGTACTTC.

The CDR3 sequence: CASSVQGADYEQYF. In DNA form, the CDR3 reads TGTGCCAGCAGTGTACAGGGGGCCGATTACGAGCAGTACTTC. The chain uses TRBV6-1 and TRBJ2-7, with 9 positions matching TRBD1. Trimming cost V 4 bases and J 4 bases; bases outside gene matches: 5. Germline CDR1 MNHNS, CDR2 SASEGT. The CDR3 is 14 amino acids.

The chain has TRBV19 and TRBJ1-4; 7 positions match TRBD1. The CDR3 contains 15 residues. Germline V gene sequence: CDR1 LNHDA, CDR2 SQIVND (reference sequence). The ends lost 4 bases at V and 8 bases at J; junction bases unmatched: 10. The CDR3: CASSKTGFEREKLFF. The DNA of the CDR3 is TGTGCCAGTAGTAAGACAGGGTTCGAACGGGAAAAACTGTTTTTT.

V usage is TRBV28 and J usage is TRBJ2-7, with 7 bases that match TRBD2. V lost 2 bases to trimming and J lost 2 bases; unmatched junction nucleotides: 6. The CDR3 is made up of 15 amino acids. CDR1 and CDR2 (germline): MDHEN, SYDVKM. The DNA for the CDR3 is TGTGCCAGCAGTTTAGGTAGCGGGCTACCCTACGAGCAGTACTTC. Translating it yields CASSLGSGLPYEQYF.

The rearrangement links TRBV6-1 to TRBJ2-2; 14 bases fit TRBD2. The V gene end was trimmed by 3 bases and the J gene end by 4 bases; junction bases not matched to a gene: 4. Germline V lookup: CDR1 MNHNS, CDR2 SASEGT. The CDR3 consists of 17 residues. The CDR3, as DNA: TGTGCCAGCAGTGAGAGGACTAGCGGGAGGCCCACCGGGGAGCTGTTTTTT. As protein: CASSERTSGRPTGELFF.

The chain uses TRBV13 and TRBJ2-1, with a possible D match to TRBD2 (6 bases). CDR1 PRHDT and CDR2 FYEKMQ come from the germline V gene (reference sequence). There are 15 residues in the CDR3. The V end was cut by 3 bases, the J end by 4 bases, with 13 bases between. The CDR3 protein is CASSFGGRTYNEQFF. CDR3 coding DNA: TGTGCCAGCAGCTTTGGGGGGAGGACATACAATGAGCAGTTCTTC.

The chain carries TRBV19 and TRBJ1-1, with D possibly being TRBD1 (6 bases). The CDR3 spans 15 residues. The germline gives CDR1 LNHDA, CDR2 SQIVND (reference sequence). The V and J ends lost 7 bases and 3 bases respectively, with 18 bases between them. CDR3 sequence reads: CASNDRRTAYTEAFF. CDR3 DNA: TGTGCCAGTAATGACAGGCGGACAGCCTACACTGAAGCTTTCTTT.

The chain employs TRBV20-1 and TRBJ1-3, with D unresolved. Trimming removed 4 bases at V and 5 bases at J, with 6 bases between. The germline V gene encodes CDR1 DFQATT and CDR2 SNEGSKA (reference sequence). This CDR3 is built from 11 residues. This chain's CDR3 is CSAKERNTIYF. The CDR3 nucleotides are TGCAGTGCTAAAGAGAGAAACACCATATATTTT.

This chain links TRBV18 with TRBJ2-1; 11 positions match TRBD1. V shed 5 bases and J 7 bases; nucleotides not matched to a gene: 10. Germline V gene data show CDR1 as KGHSH and CDR2 as LQKENI. The CDR3 loop spans 16 amino acids. CDR3 protein: CASSGPRDRGGNEQFF. The CDR3, as DNA: TGTGCCAGCTCAGGTCCCCGGGACAGGGGGGGTAATGAGCAGTTCTTC.

This chain joins TRBV28 and TRBJ2-3, with D tentatively TRBD1 (5 bases). Germline V gives CDR1 MDHEN, CDR2 SYDVKM. Trimming pared 3 bases from V and 2 bases from J, leaving 9 bases between. The CDR3 is 14 residues long. CDR3 coding DNA: TGTGCCAGCAGTTTGGGGCTCTACACAGATACGCAGTATTTT. Protein product: CASSLGLYTDTQYF.

The chain employs TRBV5-1 and TRBJ1-2, with D perhaps TRBD1 (6 bases). In germline, CDR1 is SGHRS, CDR2 YFSETQ. Trimming shortened V by 0 bases and J by 8 bases, and 11 bases separated the two germline ends. The CDR3 covers 13 residues. This CDR3 reads CASSLGQAGGYTF. CDR3 DNA: TGCGCCAGCAGCTTGGGACAGGCGGGGGGCTACACCTTC.

The chain recombines TRBV2 with TRBJ1-4, with a tentative D call TRBD1 (5 bases). The CDR3 has 15 residues. V lost 3 bases and J 3 bases, leaving 11 bases between the germline ends. The germline gives CDR1 SNHLY, CDR2 FYNNEI. The CDR3 spells CASSDQGPANEKLFF. CDR3 nucleotides: TGTGCCAGCAGTGACCAGGGACCTGCTAATGAAAAACTGTTTTTT.

V is TRBV19 and J is TRBJ1-5, with D uncertain. Germline V gene data show CDR1 as LNHDA and CDR2 as SQIVND (reference sequence). The V end was cut by 7 bases, the J end by 5 bases, with 15 bases between. This CDR3 spans 14 amino acids. The CDR3 loop reads CASNTMSGYQPQHF. In DNA form, the CDR3 reads TGTGCCAGTAATACTATGTCAGGCTATCAGCCCCAGCATTTT. The entire variable domain, with the rest obtained from reference TRBV19 and TRBJ1-5, is as follows: DGGITQSPKYLFRKEGQNVTLSCEQNLNHDAMYWYRQDPGQGLRLIYYSQIVNDFQKGDIAEGYSVSREKKESFPLTVTSAQKNPTAFYLCASNTMSGYQPQHFGDGTRLSIL.

The J gene is TRBJ2-2, the V gene TRBV4-2, with D possibly TRBD2 on 6 matching bases. Germline CDR1 reads LGHNA; CDR2 reads YNFKEQ. Trimming stripped 6 bases from V and 4 bases from J, with 9 bases between. This CDR3 comprises 13 residues. The CDR3 sequence: CASSRGITGELFF. The CDR3 nucleotides are TGTGCCAGCAGTCGCGGGATCACCGGGGAGCTGTTTTTT.

The CDR3 reads CAWSWGRGIPYEQYF. As DNA, the CDR3 is TGTGCCTGGAGTTGGGGCAGGGGAATTCCCTACGAGCAGTACTTC. This chain links TRBV30 with TRBJ2-7; possible D gene TRBD1, 6 bases. The germline gives CDR1 GTSNPN, CDR2 SVGIG (reference sequence). Trimming removed 2 bases from V and 2 bases from J, with 16 bases in between. This CDR3 has 15 amino acids. Based on the CDR3 plus reference TRBV30 and TRBJ2-7, the full variable domain is SQTIHQWPATLVQPVGSPLSLECTVEGTSNPNLYWYRQAAGRGLQLLFYSVGIGQISSEVPQNLSASRPQDRQFILSSKKLLLSDSGFYLCAWSWGRGIPYEQYFGPGTRLTVT.

The chain joins TRBV18 to TRBJ1-4, with D unresolved. The CDR3 is 15 amino acids. Trimming pared 2 bases from V and 5 bases from J, leaving 12 bases between. Germline values: CDR1 KGHSH, CDR2 LQKENI. The CDR3 sequence: CASSPENSPNEKLFF. In DNA, the CDR3 is TGTGCCAGCTCACCAGAAAACAGCCCAAATGAAAAACTGTTTTTT.

The V and J genes are TRBV9 and TRBJ2-7, with D uncertain. The V end was cut by 2 bases, the J end by 0 bases, with 9 bases between. CDR3 size: 14 residues. The germline V gene encodes CDR1 SGDLS and CDR2 YYNGEE. In DNA form, the CDR3 reads TGTGCCAGCAGCGTTTGGCACAGCTCCTACGAGCAGTACTTC. This codes for CASSVWHSSYEQYF.

This chain's CDR3 is CASSQSLALSTDTQYF. The CDR3 nucleotides read TGTGCCAGCAGCCAGTCCCTAGCTTTGAGCACAGATACGCAGTATTTT. V is TRBV4-2 and J is TRBJ2-3; maybe TRBD2 (5 bases). The CDR3 extends over 16 amino acids. Germline V gene lookup returns CDR1 LGHNA and CDR2 YNFKEQ. Trimming cost V 3 bases and J 0 bases, with 13 bases left between them.

V gene TRBV5-4 combines with J gene TRBJ2-1; the D is unclear. Per the germline V gene, CDR1 is SGHNT and CDR2 is YYREEE (reference sequence). V lost 4 bases and J 7 bases, leaving 15 bases between the germline ends. There are 14 residues in the CDR3. The CDR3 bases are TGTGCCAGCAGCGTTGGAAGTGGGTCGAATGAGCAGTTCTTC. The encoded protein is CASSVGSGSNEQFF.

This clone was recorded once. This specimen includes other DNA sequences encoding the same CDR3. V is TRBV11-2 and J is TRBJ1-1; D gene unclear. The CDR3 is 13 residues long. Germline CDR1 and CDR2: SGHAT and FQNNGV. The V gene lost 2 bases and the J gene lost 0 bases, with 4 bases spanning the gap. The CDR3 bases are TGTGCCAGCAGCTTACGTATGAACACTGAAGCTTTCTTT. It yields the protein CASSLRMNTEAFF.

The chain recombines TRBV6-5 with TRBJ2-3; D is ambiguous. Germline V lookup: CDR1 MNHEY, CDR2 SVGAGI. Trimming removed 11 bases from V and 0 bases from J, with 15 bases in between. The CDR3 runs to 14 residues. CDR3 DNA sequence: TGTGCCTCCTCCCGGGCCGATAGCACAGATACGCAGTATTTT. It is translated as CASSRADSTDTQYF.

This chain joins TRBV7-8 and TRBJ1-5; D perhaps matches TRBD1 (5 bases). This CDR3 region has 14 residues. Germline V gives CDR1 SGHVS, CDR2 FQNEAQ. Trimming left V 6 bases short and J 4 bases short, with 13 bases between. The CDR3 DNA sequence: TGTGCCAGCAGACCCCCGGGGCAAAATCAGCCCCAGCATTTT. It yields the protein CASRPPGQNQPQHF.

About this clone: This specimen includes other DNA sequences encoding the same CDR3. The J gene is TRBJ2-3, the V gene TRBV7-8; TRBD1 matches at 7 bases. Per germline, CDR1 SGHVS and CDR2 FQNEAQ. V dropped 3 bases and J dropped 4; count of bases not matched to a gene: 1. This CDR3 is 13 amino acids long. The CDR3 DNA reads TGTGCCAGCAGCTTTACAGGGGCAGATACGCAGTATTTT. Translating gives CASSFTGADTQYF.

This clone was observed a single time. This chain connects TRBV7-9 to TRBJ1-1; TRBD1 is a possible D gene (5 bases). Germline values: CDR1 SEHNR, CDR2 FQNEAQ (reference sequence). V shed 1 base and J shed 3 bases, with 12 bases lying between them. The length of the CDR3 is 15 residues. The CDR3 protein is CASSLGFGDDTEAFF. In DNA, the CDR3 is TGTGCCAGCAGCTTAGGATTTGGGGACGACACTGAAGCTTTCTTT.